This TCR beta chain was recovered during a study of shared clonotypes between healthy human individuals. The naive CD8 population came from CD45RO-negative cells selected for CCR7, without terminally differentiated effector memory CD45RA+ cells. Here immunoSEQ multiplex PCR was the method, and the copy in TCRdb shows in-frame clones only, minus some. Counted here are about 580,000 clones, 98% occurring once; the ten biggest clones make up approximately 0.3%. V dropped 8 bases and J dropped 2 bases, with 9 bases sitting between them. The CDR3 sequence is 13 residues long. CDR1 is MDHEN and CDR2 is SYDVKM in the germline V gene.

The TCR comes from a man younger than 40 in good health. The rearrangement uses TRBV28 and TRBJ2-2; maybe TRBD1 (6 bases). The sequenced sample consisted of naive CD8+ T cells sorted from blood. The CDR3 loop is CASRQVNTGELFF. CDR3 bases: TGTGCCAGCCGACAGGTCAACACCGGGGAGCTGTTTTTT. The full variable domain, rest sourced from reference TRBV28 and TRBJ2-2, is DVKVTQSSRYLVKRTGEKVFLECVQDMDHENMFWYRQDPGLGLRLIYFSYDVKMKEKGDIPEGYSVSREKKERFSLILESASTNQTSMYLCASRQVNTGELFFGEGSRLTVL.